This T cell receptor (beta chain) was observed in a study of Ad26.COV2.S vaccination and SARS-CoV-2 variants. Looking at the study overall: Donor got 5x10^10 or 1x10^11 viral particles of Ad26.COV2.S. Regarding the study as a whole: Responses of T cells in total may have been underestimated by the TCR breadth and depth analyses. Responses of spike-specific T cells (both CD8+ and CD4+) reportedly showed substantial breadth after vaccination.

Noted treatment: about 20 received Ad26.COV2.S at low or high dose, single or two shots; about 5 received placebo; per-sample allocation not given. It was on day 63 after the first vaccine or placebo injection that samples were taken. Libraries were prepared by immunoSEQ multiplex PCR; TCRdb keeps only in-frame clonotypes and omits some of them. The data hold about 350,000 clones, with roughly 85% observed a single time. For this clone: Its antigen is unidentified.

This receptor was identified in a person between 18 and 65 years old who received the Ad26.COV2.S COVID-19 vaccine or a placebo. Sequencing was performed on peripheral blood, taken in a trial of Ad26.COV2.S vaccine versus placebo.

The CDR3 loop reads CASLGGTEAFF. The CDR3 coding sequence is TGTGCCAGTTTGGGGGGGACTGAAGCTTTCTTT. The chain carries TRBV19 and TRBJ1-1; perhaps TRBD1 as D (5 bases). The V end lost 8 bases, the J end lost 5 bases, and 9 bases lay between the germline ends. CDR1 is LNHDA and CDR2 is SQIVND in the germline V gene (reference sequence). CDR3 length equals 11 residues.